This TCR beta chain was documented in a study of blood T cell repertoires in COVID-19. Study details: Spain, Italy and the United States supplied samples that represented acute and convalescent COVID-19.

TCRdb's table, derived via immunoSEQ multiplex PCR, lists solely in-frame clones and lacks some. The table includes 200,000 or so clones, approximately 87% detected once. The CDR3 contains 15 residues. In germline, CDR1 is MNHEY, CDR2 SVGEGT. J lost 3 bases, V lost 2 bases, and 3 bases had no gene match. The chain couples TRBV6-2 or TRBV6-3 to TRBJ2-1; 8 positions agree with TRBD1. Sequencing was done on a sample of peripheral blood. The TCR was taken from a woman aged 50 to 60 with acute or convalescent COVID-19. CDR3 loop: CASSYGGQVYNEQFF. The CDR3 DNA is TGTGCCAGCAGTTACGGGGGACAGGTCTACAATGAGCAGTTCTTC.